This TCR beta chain was sequenced for a study of T cells in Graves' hyperthyroidism and ophthalmopathy. What was amplified from RNA transcripts were TCR beta CDR3 regions. HTBI primers drove first-round RT-PCR of the TCR CDR3. From the multiplex PCR reads, TCRdb called clonotypes with MiXCR, one entry per CDR3 protein. The sample shows about 400,000 distinct CDR3 sequences, just under 15% of them seen only once. The CDR3 totals 16 residues. J was trimmed by 5 bases and V by 1 base; bases with no gene match: 3. The germline V gene encodes CDR1 KGHDR and CDR2 SFDVKD. V is TRBV24-1 and J is TRBJ2-5, with 13 bases fitting TRBD2. The specimen was blood. The TCR originated in a woman under 40 with Graves' hyperthyroidism. This CDR3 reads CATSDLGLAGVETQYF. DNA for the CDR3: TGTGCCACCAGTGATTTAGGACTAGCGGGAGTGGAGACCCAGTACTTC.